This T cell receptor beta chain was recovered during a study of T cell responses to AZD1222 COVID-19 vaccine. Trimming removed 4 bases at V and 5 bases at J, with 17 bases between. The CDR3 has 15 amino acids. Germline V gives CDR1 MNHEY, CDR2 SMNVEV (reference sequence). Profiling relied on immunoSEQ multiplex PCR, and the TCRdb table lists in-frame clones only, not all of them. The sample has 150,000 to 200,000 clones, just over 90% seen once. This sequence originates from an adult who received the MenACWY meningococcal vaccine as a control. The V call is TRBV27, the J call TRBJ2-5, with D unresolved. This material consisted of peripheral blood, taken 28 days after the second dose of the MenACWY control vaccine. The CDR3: CASSSSKDRHETQYF. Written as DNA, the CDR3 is TGTGCCAGCAGTTCCTCCAAGGATAGGCACGAGACCCAGTACTTC.